This T cell receptor beta chain comes out of a study of T cell responses to AZD1222 COVID-19 vaccine. Overall study context: Pooling of second doses given at about 4 or about 12 weeks was done.

In the case of this clone: Its antigen is not identified.

The germline CDR1 and CDR2 sequences are LNHDA and SQIVND (reference sequence). J gave up 3 bases and V 3 bases, and 1 base lay outside the gene matches. The CDR3 sequence is 13 residues long. Clones were sequenced by immunoSEQ multiplex PCR, and TCRdb holds only the in-frame ones, with some missing. The sample contains about 180,000 clones, roughly 92% of which appear only once. Overall study results and limits: When two AZD1222 doses had been given, Spike-specific TCR breadth and depth rose. Baseline testing showed seropositivity in only a handful of AZD1222 recipients. Most donors were white British, females outnumbered males, and clonal diversity was possibly underestimated.

V usage is TRBV19 and J usage is TRBJ2-7; 8 bases match TRBD1. The clonotype was recovered from an adult in good health. The sequencing here drew on peripheral blood, taken on day 0 of AZD1222 vaccination. The CDR3 loop is CASSIGTGYEQYF. In nucleotides, the CDR3 is TGTGCCAGTAGTATCGGGACAGGCTACGAGCAGTACTTC.